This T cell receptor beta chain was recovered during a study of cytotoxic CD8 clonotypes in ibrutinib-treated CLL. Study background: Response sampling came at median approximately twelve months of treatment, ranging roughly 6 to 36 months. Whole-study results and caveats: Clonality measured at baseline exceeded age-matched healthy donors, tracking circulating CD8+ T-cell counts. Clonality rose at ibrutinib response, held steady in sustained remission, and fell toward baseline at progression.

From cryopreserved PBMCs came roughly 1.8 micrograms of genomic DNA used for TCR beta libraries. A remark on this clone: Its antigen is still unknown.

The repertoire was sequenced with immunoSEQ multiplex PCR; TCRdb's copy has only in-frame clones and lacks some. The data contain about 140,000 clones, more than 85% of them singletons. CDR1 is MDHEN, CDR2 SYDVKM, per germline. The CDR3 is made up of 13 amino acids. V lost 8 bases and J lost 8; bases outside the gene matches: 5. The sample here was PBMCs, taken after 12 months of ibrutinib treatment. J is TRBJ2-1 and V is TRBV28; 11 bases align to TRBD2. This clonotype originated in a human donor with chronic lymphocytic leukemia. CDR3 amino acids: CASFSGRVYEQFF. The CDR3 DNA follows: TGTGCCAGCTTTAGCGGGAGGGTGTATGAGCAGTTCTTC.